This T cell receptor (beta chain) was identified during a study of blood T cell repertoires in COVID-19. Here immunoSEQ multiplex PCR was the method, and the copy in TCRdb shows in-frame clones only, minus some. The sample yields approximately 75,000 clones, 70% to 90% seen once. The V segment lost 7 bases and the J segment 7 bases; nucleotides outside the gene matches: 9. Germline-derived CDR1 and CDR2 are WSHSY and SAAADI. This CDR3 region has 16 residues. Sequenced input: peripheral blood. The TCR sequence derives from a woman older than 75 with acute or convalescent COVID-19. The chain recombines TRBV10-2 with TRBJ2-1; 14 bases line up with TRBD2. DNA of the CDR3: TGCGCCAGCACCCGGGAAGGGACTAGCGGGAGAAATGAGCAGTTCTTC. This translates into CASTREGTSGRNEQFF.